This T cell receptor beta chain was retrieved from a study of T cells in Graves' hyperthyroidism and ophthalmopathy. General study points: Ophthalmopathy was identified by the model a median around 6.9 months ahead of onset.

With 3 bases removed from V and 6 bases from J, the gap between germline ends came to 15 bases. CDR3 size: 15 residues. Germline loops: CDR1 DFQATT, CDR2 SNEGSKA (reference sequence). TCR beta CDR3 region amplification was performed from RNA transcripts. The HTBI primer set drove a first-round RT-PCR of the TCR CDR3. TCRdb ran MiXCR on the multiplex PCR reads and lists one entry per CDR3 protein. Among roughly 570,000 distinct CDR3 sequences listed, under 60% were seen once. This clonotype showed up many times. Its matching antigen is unknown. Sequencing was carried out using peripheral blood or thyroid tissue (not recorded which). V usage is TRBV20-1 and J usage is TRBJ1-6; D might be TRBD1 (5 bases). The receptor comes from a woman younger than 30 with Graves' hyperthyroidism. The CDR3 region has the DNA TGCAGTGCTAGGACGTTTGGGCAGGGTAATTCACCCCTCCACTTT. Translating gives CSARTFGQGNSPLHF.